This T cell receptor beta chain was identified during a study of cytomegalovirus exposure and HLA in healthy donors. Study outcomes and limitations: Sequencing likely produced, as an artifact, a cluster of highly shared sequence variants. The classifier was said to identify cytomegalovirus status with high specificity and sensitivity.

Trimming at V came to 6 bases and at J to 0 bases, leaving 8 bases not matched to a gene. The CDR3 runs 14 residues. Germline V lookup: CDR1 SQVTM, CDR2 ANQGSEA. This clone was counted once. Its antigen is not known. Use of 60 Vbeta and 13 Jbeta primers characterized the PCR. Generated by immunoSEQ multiplex PCR, the TCRdb table keeps only in-frame clones and is missing some. The sample holds roughly 150,000 clones, 80% to 85% seen once. The receptor comes from a female donor in good health and CMV-seronegative. The material sequenced was PBMCs. The chain combines TRBV29-1 with TRBJ2-7; 7 nucleotides match TRBD2. CDR3 sequence (DNA): TGCAGCGTCACCGGGACTACGTACTCCTACGAGCAGTACTTC. It codes for CSVTGTTYSYEQYF.